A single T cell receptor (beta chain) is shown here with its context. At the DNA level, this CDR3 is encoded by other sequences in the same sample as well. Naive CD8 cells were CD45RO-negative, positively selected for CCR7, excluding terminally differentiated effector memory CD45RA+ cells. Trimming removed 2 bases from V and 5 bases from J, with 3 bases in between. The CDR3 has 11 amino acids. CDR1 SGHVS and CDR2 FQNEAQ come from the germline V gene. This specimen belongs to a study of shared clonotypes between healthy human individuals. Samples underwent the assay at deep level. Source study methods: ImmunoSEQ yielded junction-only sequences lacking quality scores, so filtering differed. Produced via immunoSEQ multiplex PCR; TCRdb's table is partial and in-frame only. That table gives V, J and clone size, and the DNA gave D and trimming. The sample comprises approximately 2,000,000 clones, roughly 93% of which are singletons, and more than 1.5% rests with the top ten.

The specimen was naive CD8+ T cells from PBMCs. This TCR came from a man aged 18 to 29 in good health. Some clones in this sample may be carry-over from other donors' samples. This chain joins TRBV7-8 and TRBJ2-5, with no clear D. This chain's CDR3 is CASSLSETQYF. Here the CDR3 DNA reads TGTGCCAGCAGCTTATCTGAGACCCAGTACTTC. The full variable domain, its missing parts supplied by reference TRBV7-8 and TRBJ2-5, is GAGVSQSPRYKVAKRGQDVALRCDPISGHVSLFWYQQALGQGPEFLTYFQNEAQLDKSGLPSDRFFAERPEGSVSTLKIQRTQQEDSAVYLCASSLSETQYFGPGTRLLVL.